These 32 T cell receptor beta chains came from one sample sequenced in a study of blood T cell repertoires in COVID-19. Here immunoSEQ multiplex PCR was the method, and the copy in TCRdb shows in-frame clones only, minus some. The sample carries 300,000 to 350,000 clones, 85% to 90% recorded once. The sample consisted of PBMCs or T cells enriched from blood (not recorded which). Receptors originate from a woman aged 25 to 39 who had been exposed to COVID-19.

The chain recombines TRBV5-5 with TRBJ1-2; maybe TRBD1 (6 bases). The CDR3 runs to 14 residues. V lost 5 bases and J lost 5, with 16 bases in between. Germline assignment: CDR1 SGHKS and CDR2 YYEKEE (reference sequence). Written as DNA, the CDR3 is TGTGCCAGCAGTCCGAGGGCAGGGGCGTATGGCTACACCTTC. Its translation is CASSPRAGAYGYTF.

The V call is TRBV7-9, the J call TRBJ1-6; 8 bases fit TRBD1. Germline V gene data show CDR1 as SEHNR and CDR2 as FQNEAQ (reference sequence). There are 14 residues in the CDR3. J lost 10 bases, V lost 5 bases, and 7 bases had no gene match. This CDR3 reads CASSAGGTESPLHF. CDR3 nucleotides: TGTGCCAGCAGCGCAGGGGGCACGGAATCACCCCTCCACTTT.

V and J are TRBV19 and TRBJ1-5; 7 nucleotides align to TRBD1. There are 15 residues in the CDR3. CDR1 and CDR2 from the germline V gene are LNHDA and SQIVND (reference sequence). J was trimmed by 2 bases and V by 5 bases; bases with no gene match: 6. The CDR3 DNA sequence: TGTGCCAGTAGTCTCCGAACAGGGGGCAATCAGCCCCAGCATTTT. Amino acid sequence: CASSLRTGGNQPQHF.

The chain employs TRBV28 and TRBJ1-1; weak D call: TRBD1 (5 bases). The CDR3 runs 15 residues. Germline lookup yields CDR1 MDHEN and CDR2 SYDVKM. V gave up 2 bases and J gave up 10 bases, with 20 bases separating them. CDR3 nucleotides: TGTGCCAGCAGTTTAGGGACTAGCCGCAGGGACGCAGCTTTCTTT. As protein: CASSLGTSRRDAAFF.

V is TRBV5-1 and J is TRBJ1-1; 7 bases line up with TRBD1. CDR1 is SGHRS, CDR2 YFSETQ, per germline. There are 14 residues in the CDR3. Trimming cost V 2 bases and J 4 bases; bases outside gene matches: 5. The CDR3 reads CASSFDRAITEAFF. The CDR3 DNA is TGCGCCAGCAGCTTCGACAGGGCGATCACTGAAGCTTTCTTT.

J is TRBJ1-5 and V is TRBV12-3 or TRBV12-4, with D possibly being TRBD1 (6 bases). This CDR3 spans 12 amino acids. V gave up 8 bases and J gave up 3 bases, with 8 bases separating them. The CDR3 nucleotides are TGTGCCAGCGGGACATTCAATCAGCCCCAGCATTTT. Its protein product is CASGTFNQPQHF.

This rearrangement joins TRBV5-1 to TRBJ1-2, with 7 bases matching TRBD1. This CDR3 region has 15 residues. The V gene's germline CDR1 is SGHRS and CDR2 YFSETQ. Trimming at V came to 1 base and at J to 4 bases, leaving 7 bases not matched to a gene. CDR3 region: CASSLSETGTYGYTF. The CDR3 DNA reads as TGCGCCAGCAGCTTGTCCGAGACAGGGACCTATGGCTACACCTTC.

CDR3 nucleotide sequence: TGTGCCAGCAGCTCCGGACAGGCGGGTAATGAAAAACTGTTTTTT. Amino acids: CASSSGQAGNEKLFF. The chain is built from TRBV11-3 and TRBJ1-4, with 7 positions matching TRBD1. Germline V gene data show CDR1 as SGHNT and CDR2 as YENEEA. The CDR3 loop spans 15 amino acids. V shed 4 bases and J 4 bases; nucleotides not matched to a gene: 6.

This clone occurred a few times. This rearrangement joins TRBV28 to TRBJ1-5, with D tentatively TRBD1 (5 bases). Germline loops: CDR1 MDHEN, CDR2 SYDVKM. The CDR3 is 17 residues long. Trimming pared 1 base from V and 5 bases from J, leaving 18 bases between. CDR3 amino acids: CASSLLVPLGGHQPQHF. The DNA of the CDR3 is TGTGCCAGCAGTTTATTGGTTCCTCTGGGGGGACATCAGCCCCAGCATTTT.

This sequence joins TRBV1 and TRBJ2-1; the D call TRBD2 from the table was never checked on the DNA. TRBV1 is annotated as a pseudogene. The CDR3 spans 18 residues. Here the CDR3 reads CTSSQDTSDNKKGNEQFF. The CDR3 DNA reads TGCACCAGCAGCCAGGATACTAGCGACAACAAAAAAGGCAATGAGCAGTTCTTC.

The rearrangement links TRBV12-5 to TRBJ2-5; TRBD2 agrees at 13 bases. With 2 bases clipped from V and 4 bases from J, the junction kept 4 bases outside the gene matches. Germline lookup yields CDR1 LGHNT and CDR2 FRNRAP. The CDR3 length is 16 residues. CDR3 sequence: CASGLTTSGRVETQYF. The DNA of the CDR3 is TGTGCTAGTGGTTTGACCACTAGCGGGAGGGTAGAGACCCAGTACTTC.

The CDR3 sequence: CASFLTENLEAFF. The DNA of the CDR3 is TGTGCCAGCTTCTTGACAGAGAACCTTGAAGCTTTCTTT. The rearrangement joins TRBV18 to TRBJ1-1, with D possibly TRBD1 on 5 matching bases. Germline loops: CDR1 KGHSH, CDR2 LQKENI. Trimming removed 7 bases from V and 7 bases from J, with 16 bases in between. The CDR3 is 13 residues long.

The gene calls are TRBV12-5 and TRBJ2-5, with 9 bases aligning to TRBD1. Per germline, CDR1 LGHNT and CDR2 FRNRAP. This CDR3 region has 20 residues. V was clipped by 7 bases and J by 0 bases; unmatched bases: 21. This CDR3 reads CASARGRGTGSDWYQETQYF. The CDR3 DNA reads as TGTGCTAGTGCCCGAGGCCGCGGGACAGGGTCGGATTGGTACCAAGAGACCCAGTACTTC.

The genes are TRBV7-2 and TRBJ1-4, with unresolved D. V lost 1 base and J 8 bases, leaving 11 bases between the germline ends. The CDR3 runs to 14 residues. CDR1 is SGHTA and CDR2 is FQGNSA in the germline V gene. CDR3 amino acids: CASSLGWPREKLFF. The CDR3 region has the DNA TGTGCCAGCAGCTTAGGTTGGCCGAGGGAAAAACTGTTTTTT.

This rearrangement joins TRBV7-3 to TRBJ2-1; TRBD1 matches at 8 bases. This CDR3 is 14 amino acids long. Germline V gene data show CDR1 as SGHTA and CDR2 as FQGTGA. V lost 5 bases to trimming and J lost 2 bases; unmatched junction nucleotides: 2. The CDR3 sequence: CASSTGGTYNEQFF. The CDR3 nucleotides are TGTGCCAGCAGCACAGGGGGGACCTACAATGAGCAGTTCTTC.

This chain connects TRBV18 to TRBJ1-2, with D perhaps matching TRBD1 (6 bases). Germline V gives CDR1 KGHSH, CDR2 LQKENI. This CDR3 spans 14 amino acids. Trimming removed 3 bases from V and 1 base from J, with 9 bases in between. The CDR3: CASSPSGDNYGYTF. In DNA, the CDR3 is TGTGCCAGCTCACCTTCAGGGGATAACTATGGCTACACCTTC. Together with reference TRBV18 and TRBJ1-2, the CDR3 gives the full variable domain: NAGVMQNPRHLVRRRGQEARLRCSPMKGHSHVYWYRQLPEEGLKFMVYLQKENIIDESGMPKERFSAEFPKEGPSILRIQQVVRGDSAAYFCASSPSGDNYGYTFGSGTRLTVV.

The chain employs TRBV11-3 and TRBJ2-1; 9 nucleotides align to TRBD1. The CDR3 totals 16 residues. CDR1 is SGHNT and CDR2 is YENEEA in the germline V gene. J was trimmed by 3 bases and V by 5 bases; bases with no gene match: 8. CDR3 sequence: CASSTTGGWVYNEQFF. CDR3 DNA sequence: TGTGCCAGCAGCACGACAGGGGGTTGGGTCTACAATGAGCAGTTCTTC.

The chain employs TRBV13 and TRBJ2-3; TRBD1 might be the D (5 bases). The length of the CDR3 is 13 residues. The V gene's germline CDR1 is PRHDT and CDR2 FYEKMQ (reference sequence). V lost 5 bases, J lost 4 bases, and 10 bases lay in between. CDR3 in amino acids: CASSRDSADTQYF. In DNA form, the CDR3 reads TGTGCCAGCAGCCGAGACAGCGCAGATACGCAGTATTTT.

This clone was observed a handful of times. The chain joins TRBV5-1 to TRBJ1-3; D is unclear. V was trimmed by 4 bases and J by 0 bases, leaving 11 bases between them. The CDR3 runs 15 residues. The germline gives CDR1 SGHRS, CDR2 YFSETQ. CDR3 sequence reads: CASSPEGNSGNTIYF. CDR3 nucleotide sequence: TGCGCCAGCAGCCCTGAGGGAAACTCTGGAAACACCATATATTTT.

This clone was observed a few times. CDR3 amino acids: CASSPSRVAGGPSYEQYF. In nucleotides, the CDR3 is TGTGCCAGCAGCCCTAGTCGGGTAGCGGGAGGCCCAAGCTACGAGCAGTACTTC. The rearrangement links TRBV7-9 to TRBJ2-7; the match to TRBD2 covers 10 bases. This CDR3 has 18 residues. V was clipped by 5 bases and J by 3 bases; unmatched bases: 16. Looked up from germline, CDR1 is SEHNR and CDR2 is FQNEAQ (reference sequence).

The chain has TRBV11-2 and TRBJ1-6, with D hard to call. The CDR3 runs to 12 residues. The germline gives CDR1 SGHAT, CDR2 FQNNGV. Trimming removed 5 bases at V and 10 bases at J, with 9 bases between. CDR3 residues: CASSRTGSPLHF. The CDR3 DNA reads TGTGCCAGCAGCCGGACGGGGTCACCCCTCCACTTT.

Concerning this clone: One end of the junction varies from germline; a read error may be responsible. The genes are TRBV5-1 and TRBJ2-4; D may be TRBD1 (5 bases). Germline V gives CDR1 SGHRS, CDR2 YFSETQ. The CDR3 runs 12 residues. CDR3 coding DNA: TGCGCCAGCAGTACTGACAAGGGGATTCATTACTTC. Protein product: CASSTDKGIHYF. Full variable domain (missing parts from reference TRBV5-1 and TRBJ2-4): KAGVTQTPRYLIKTRGQQVTLSCSPISGHRSVSWYQQTPGQGLQFLFEYFSETQRNKGNFPGRFSGRQFSNSRSEMNVSTLELGDSALYLCASSTDKGIHYFGAGTRLSVL.

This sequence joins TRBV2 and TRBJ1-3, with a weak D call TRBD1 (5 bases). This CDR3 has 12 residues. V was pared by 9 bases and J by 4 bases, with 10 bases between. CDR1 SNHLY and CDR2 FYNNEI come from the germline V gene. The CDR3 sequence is CARGVFGNTIYF. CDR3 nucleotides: TGTGCCAGAGGGGTCTTCGGAAACACCATATATTTT.

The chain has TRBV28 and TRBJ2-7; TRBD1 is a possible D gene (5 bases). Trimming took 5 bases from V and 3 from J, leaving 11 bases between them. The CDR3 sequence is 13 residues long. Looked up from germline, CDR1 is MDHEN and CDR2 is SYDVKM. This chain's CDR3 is CASSPGHVYEQYF. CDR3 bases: TGTGCCAGCAGTCCCGGACACGTCTACGAGCAGTACTTC.

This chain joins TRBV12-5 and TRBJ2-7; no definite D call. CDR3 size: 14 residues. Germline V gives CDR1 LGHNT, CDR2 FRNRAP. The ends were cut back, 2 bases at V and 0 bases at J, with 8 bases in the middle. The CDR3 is CASGLSPGSYEQYF. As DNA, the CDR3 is TGTGCTAGTGGTTTGTCCCCAGGCTCCTACGAGCAGTACTTC.

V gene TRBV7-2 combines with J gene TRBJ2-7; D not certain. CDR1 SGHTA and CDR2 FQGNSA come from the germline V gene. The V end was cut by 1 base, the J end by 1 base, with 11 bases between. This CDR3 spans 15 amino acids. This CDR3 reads CASSLGRGVSYEQYF. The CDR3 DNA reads TGTGCCAGCAGCTTAGGCCGAGGAGTTTCCTACGAGCAGTACTTC.

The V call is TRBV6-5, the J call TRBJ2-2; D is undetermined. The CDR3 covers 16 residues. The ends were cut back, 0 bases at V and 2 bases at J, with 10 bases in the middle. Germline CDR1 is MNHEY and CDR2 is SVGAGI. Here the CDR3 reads CASSYSAAENTGELFF. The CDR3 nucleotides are TGTGCCAGCAGTTACTCGGCGGCAGAAAACACCGGGGAGCTGTTTTTT.

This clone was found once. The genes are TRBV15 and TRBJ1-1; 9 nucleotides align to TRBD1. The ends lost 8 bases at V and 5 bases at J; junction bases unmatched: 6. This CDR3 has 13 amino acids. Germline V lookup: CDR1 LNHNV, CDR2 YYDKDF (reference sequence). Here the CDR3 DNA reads TGTGCCACCGATCGGGACAGGGTTACTGAAGCTTTCTTT. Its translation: CATDRDRVTEAFF.

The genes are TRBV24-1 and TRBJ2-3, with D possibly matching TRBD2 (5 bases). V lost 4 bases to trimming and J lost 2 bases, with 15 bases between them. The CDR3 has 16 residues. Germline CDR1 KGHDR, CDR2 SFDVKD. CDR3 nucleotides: TGTGCCACCAGTGAACGAAGCGGAGCCAACACAGATACGCAGTATTTT. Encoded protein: CATSERSGANTDTQYF.

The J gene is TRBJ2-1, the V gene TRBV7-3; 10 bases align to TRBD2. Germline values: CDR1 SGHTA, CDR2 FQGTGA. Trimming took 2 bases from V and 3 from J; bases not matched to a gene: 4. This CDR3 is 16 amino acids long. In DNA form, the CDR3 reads TGTGCCAGCAGCTTACTAGCGGGAGCCAACTACAATGAGCAGTTCTTC. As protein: CASSLLAGANYNEQFF.

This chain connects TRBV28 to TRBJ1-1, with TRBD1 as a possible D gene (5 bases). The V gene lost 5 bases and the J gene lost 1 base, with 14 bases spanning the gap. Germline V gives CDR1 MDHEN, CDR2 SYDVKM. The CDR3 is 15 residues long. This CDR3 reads CASSLGGRANTEAFF. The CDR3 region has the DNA TGTGCCAGCAGTCTGGGAGGCAGGGCGAACACTGAAGCTTTCTTT.

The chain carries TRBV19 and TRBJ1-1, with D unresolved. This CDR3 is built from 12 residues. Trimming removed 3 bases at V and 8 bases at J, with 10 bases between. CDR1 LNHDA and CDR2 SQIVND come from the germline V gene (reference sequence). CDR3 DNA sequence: TGTGCCAGTAGTATCGGGGTTGGGGAAGCTTTCTTT. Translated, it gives CASSIGVGEAFF. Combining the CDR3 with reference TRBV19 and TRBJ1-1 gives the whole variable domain DGGITQSPKYLFRKEGQNVTLSCEQNLNHDAMYWYRQDPGQGLRLIYYSQIVNDFQKGDIAEGYSVSREKKESFPLTVTSAQKNPTAFYLCASSIGVGEAFFGQGTRLTVV.